Sequencing of this TCR beta chain was carried out in a study of CD8+CD57+ T cells in acquired aplastic anemia. Study background: The mean DNA yield obtained from sorted CD4+ and CD8+ cells came to 3 to 4 ug.

This CDR3 spans 14 amino acids. Germline V gene data show CDR1 as SEHNR and CDR2 as FQNEAQ (reference sequence). Trimming took 3 bases from V and 6 from J; bases not matched to a gene: 7. This clonotype has ten or more counts. Profiling of TCR beta VDJ combinations and CDR3 sequences used genomic DNA as template. TCRdb passed the reads through MiXCR, listing each CDR3 protein once. The repertoire includes about 210,000 distinct CDR3 sequences, 30% to 40% of them detected once, and roughly 1.1% sits in the top ten. The source is a human donor in good health, serving as a control. Sequences were obtained from sorted CD4+, CD8+, or CD8+CD57+ T cells (not recorded which) from PBMCs. J is TRBJ1-2 and V is TRBV7-9, with 7 positions matching TRBD1. The CDR3 sequence is CASSFRGLVDGYTF. CDR3 in DNA: TGTGCCAGCAGCTTTAGGGGGCTGGTTGATGGCTACACCTTC.